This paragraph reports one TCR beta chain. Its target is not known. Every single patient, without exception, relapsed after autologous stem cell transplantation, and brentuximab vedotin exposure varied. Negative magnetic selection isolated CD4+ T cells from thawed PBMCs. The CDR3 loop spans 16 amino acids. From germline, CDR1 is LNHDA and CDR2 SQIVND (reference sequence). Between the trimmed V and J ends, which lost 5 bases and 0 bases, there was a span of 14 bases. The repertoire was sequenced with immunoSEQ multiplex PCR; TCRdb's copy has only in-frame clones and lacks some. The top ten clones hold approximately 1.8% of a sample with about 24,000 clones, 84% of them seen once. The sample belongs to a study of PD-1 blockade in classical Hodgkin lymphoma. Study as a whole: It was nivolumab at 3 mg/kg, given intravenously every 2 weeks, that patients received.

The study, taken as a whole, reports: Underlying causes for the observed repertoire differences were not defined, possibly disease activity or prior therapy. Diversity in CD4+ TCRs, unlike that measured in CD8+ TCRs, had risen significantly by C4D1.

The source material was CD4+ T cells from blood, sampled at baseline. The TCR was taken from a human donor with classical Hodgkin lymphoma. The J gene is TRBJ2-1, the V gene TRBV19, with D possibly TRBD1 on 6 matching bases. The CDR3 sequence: CASSFIQGNSYNEQFF. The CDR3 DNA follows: TGTGCCAGTAGTTTCATACAGGGTAACTCCTACAATGAGCAGTTCTTC.